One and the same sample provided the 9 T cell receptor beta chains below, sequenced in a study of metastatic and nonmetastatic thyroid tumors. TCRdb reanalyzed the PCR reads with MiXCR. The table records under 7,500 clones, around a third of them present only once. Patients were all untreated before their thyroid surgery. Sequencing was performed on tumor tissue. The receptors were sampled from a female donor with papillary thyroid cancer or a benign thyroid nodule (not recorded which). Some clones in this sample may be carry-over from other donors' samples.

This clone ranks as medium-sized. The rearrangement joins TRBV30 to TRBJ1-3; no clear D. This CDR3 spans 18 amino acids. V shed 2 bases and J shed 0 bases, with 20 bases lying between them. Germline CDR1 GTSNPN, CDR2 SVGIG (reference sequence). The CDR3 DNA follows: TGTGCCTGGAGTTTGTATGGCGGCGACTTCATCTCTGGAAACACCATATATTTT. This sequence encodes CAWSLYGGDFISGNTIYF.

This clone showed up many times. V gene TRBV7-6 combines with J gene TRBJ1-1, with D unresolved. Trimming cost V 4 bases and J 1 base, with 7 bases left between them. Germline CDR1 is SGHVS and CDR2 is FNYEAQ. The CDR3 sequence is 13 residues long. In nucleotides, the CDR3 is TGTGCCAGCAGCTATGTAGAGAACACTGAAGCTTTCTTT. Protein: CASSYVENTEAFF.

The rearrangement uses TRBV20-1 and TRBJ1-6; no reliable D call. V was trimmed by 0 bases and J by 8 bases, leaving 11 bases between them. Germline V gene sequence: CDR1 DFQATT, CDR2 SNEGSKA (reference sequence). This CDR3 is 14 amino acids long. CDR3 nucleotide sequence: TGCAGTGCTAGAGATGTAGCGTCCGATTCACCCCTCCACTTT. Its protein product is CSARDVASDSPLHF.

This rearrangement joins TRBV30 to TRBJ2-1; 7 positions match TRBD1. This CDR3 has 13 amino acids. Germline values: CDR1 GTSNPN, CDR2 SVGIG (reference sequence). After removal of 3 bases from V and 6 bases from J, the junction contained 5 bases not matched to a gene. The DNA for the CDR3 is TGTGCCTGGAGGGCGACAGGGACCAATGAGCAGTTCTTC. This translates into CAWRATGTNEQFF.

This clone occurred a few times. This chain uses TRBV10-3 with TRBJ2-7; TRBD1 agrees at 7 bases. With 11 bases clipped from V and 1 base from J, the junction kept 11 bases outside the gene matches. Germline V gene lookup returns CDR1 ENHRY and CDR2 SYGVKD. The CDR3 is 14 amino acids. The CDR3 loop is CALRESGQSYEQYF. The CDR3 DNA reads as TGTGCCCTAAGAGAGTCGGGACAGTCCTACGAGCAGTACTTC.

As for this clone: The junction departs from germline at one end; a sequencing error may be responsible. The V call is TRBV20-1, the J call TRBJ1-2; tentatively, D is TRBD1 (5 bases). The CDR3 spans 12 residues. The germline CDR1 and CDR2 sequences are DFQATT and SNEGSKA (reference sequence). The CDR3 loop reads CGASSRGGGYTF. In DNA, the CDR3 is TGCGGTGCTAGTAGTCGGGGGGGTGGCTACACCTTC.

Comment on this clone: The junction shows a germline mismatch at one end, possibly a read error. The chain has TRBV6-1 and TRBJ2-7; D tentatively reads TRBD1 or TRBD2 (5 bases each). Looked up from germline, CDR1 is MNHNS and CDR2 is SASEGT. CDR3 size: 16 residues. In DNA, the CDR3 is TGTGCCTGCAGTGCTGTCGGGACCTCTGTCTCCTACGAGCAGTACTTC. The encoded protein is CACSAVGTSVSYEQYF.

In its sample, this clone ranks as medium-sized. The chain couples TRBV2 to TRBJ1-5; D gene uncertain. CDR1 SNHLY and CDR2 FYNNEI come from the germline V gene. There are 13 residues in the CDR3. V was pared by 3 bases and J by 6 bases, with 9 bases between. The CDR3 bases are TGTGCCAGCAGTGACCAGGCGGGTCAGCCCCAGCATTTT. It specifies CASSDQAGQPQHF.

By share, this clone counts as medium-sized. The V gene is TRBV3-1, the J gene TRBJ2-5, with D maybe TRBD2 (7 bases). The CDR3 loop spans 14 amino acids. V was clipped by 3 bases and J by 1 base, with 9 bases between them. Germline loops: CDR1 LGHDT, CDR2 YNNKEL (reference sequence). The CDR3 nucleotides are TGTGCCAGCAGCCAGAGGGGGGGCCAAGAGACCCAGTACTTC. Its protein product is CASSQRGGQETQYF.